This is a list of T cell receptor beta chains from one sample in a study of OX40 agonist ivuxolimab in advanced cancers. Generated by immunoSEQ multiplex PCR, the TCRdb table keeps only in-frame clones and is missing some. This repertoire shows about 45,000 clones, 86% found once; its top ten account for about 13%. Sequencing was performed on CD4+ or CD8+ T cells sorted from blood, taken in a trial of the OX40 agonist ivuxolimab. The source is an adult with an advanced solid tumor such as melanoma, head and neck, liver or kidney cancer. CDR3s include the opening cysteine and the closing phenylalanine or tryptophan. D genes are given only for firm matches. Not every row has a clone size; where given, it reads once, few, many or a size class.

CDR3 length	V gene	clone size	D gene	J gene	CDR3 DNA	CDR3 protein
14	TRBV28	-	TRBD2	TRBJ2-5	TGTGCCAGCAGTTTGGCCTACGGGGGGGAGACCCAGTACTTC	CASSLAYGGETQYF
16	TRBV19	-	-	TRBJ2-5	TGTGCCAGTAGTCTGTTGTGGGGGGCGGTAGCAGAGACCCAGTACTTC	CASSLLWGAVAETQYF
16	TRBV7-6	once	-	TRBJ1-5	TGTGCCAGCAGCTTAGGGGAAGGGTTGGGCAATCAGCCCCAGCATTTT	CASSLGEGLGNQPQHF
12	TRBV5-6	once	-	TRBJ2-7	TGTGCCAGCAGCTTGGGTACCTACGAGCAGTACTTC	CASSLGTYEQYF
14	TRBV27	-	TRBD1	TRBJ1-2	TGTGCCAGCAGATTTTCGCAGGGGGCGCCCGGCTACACCTTC	CASRFSQGAPGYTF
11	TRBV20-1	few	-	TRBJ1-1	TGCAGTGTGGCGATAAACACTGAAGCTTTCTTT	CSVAINTEAFF
15	TRBV7-9	-	-	TRBJ2-7	TGTGCCAGCAGCTTATTGGTTTGGTCCTCCTACGAGCAGTACTTC	CASSLLVWSSYEQYF
14	TRBV7-9	-	-	TRBJ2-5	TGTGCCAGCAGCTTTACCACTGCTTGGGAGACCCAGTACTTC	CASSFTTAWETQYF
16	TRBV6-5	-	-	TRBJ2-2	TGTGCCAGCAGTTACTCGGGGCCAGGGTACTCCGGGGAGCTGTTTTTT	CASSYSGPGYSGELFF
16	TRBV7-9	once	TRBD1	TRBJ2-5	TGTGCCAGCAGCCCTACGAGAGGGGGCAAGAGAGAAGCCCAGTACTTC	CASSPTRGGKREAQYF
15	TRBV6-5	-	TRBD1	TRBJ1-3	TGTGCCAGCACGGGGACAGGGGGCGAAGGAAACACCATATATTTT	CASTGTGGEGNTIYF